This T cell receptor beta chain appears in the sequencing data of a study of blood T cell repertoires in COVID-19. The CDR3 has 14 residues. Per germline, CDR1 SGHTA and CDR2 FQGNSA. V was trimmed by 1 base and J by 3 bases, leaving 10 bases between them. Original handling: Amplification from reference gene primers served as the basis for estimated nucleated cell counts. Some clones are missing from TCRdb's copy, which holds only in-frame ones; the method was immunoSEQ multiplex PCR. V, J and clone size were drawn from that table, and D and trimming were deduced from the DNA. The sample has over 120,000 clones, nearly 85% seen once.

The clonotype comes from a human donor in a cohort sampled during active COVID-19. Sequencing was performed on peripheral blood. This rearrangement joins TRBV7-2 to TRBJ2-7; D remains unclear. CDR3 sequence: CASSLGQTFYEQYF. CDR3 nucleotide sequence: TGTGCCAGCAGCTTAGGACAAACGTTCTACGAGCAGTACTTC.